The 9 T cell receptor beta chains reported below all come from one sample, sequenced in a study of shared clonotypes between healthy human individuals. Profiling relied on immunoSEQ multiplex PCR, and the TCRdb table lists in-frame clones only, not all of them. The repertoire holds 2 million to 2.5 million clones, about 94% seen once, with roughly 0.13% in the top ten. Sequencing was done on a sample of naive CD4+ T cells sorted from blood. Subset denoted: CD45RA+ positively selected. These receptors were taken from a man aged 18 to 29 in good health.

The CDR3 coding sequence is TGCGCCAGCAGCCAAGATCAGAGGAGAGGGTGGGGAACTTCGGGAAACACCATATATTTT. This sequence encodes CASSQDQRRGWGTSGNTIYF. The chain links TRBV4-1 to TRBJ1-3; D remains ambiguous. This CDR3 has 20 amino acids. The germline V gene has CDR1 MGHRA and CDR2 YSYEKL. Deletions cut 0 bases from V and 4 bases from J, with 25 bases between.

The chain carries TRBV16 and TRBJ2-2; maybe TRBD2 (6 bases). The CDR3 is made up of 13 amino acids. Germline V gene data show CDR1 as KGHSY and CDR2 as FQNENV. V gave up 8 bases and J gave up 5 bases, with 12 bases separating them. The CDR3 reads CASHWDSTGELFF. CDR3 DNA: TGTGCCAGCCACTGGGACTCGACCGGGGAGCTGTTTTTT.

The chain couples TRBV7-2 to TRBJ2-2; D may be TRBD2 (5 bases). Per germline, CDR1 SGHTA and CDR2 FQGNSA. There are 13 residues in the CDR3. V was trimmed by 3 bases and J by 6 bases, leaving 8 bases between them. The CDR3, as DNA: TGTGCCAGCAGCTTCCGGGATTCCGGGGAGCTGTTTTTT. This sequence encodes CASSFRDSGELFF.

J is TRBJ2-3 and V is TRBV9; possibly TRBD1 or TRBD2 for D (7 bases each). CDR3 length: 15 residues. Germline V gene sequence: CDR1 SGDLS, CDR2 YYNGEE. V was pared by 4 bases and J by 4 bases, with 16 bases between. The CDR3 coding sequence is TGTGCCAGCAGCCCCAGGGAGGGGGCATCAGATACGCAGTATTTT. Translated, it gives CASSPREGASDTQYF.

The J gene is TRBJ1-4, the V gene TRBV2, with TRBD1 as a possible D gene (5 bases). Trimming pared 7 bases from V and 13 bases from J, leaving 31 bases between. Looked up from germline, CDR1 is SNHLY and CDR2 is FYNNEI. This CDR3 contains 17 residues. The chain's CDR3 is CASTIGSVGASFGGLFF. Written as DNA, the CDR3 is TGTGCCAGCACTATTGGTTCTGTCGGCGCTTCGTTCGGGGGACTGTTTTTT.

This clone was found once. The gene calls are TRBV4-1 and TRBJ2-7, with D perhaps matching TRBD1 (6 bases). This CDR3 contains 14 residues. V shed 2 bases and J shed 7 bases, with 15 bases lying between them. The germline V gene has CDR1 MGHRA and CDR2 YSYEKL. The CDR3 coding sequence is TGCGCCAGCAGCCAACCCCTGGACAGAGGGGAGCAGTACTTC. This translates into CASSQPLDRGEQYF.

The CDR3 protein is CASSLGGWDTIYF. CDR3 in DNA: TGCGCCAGCAGCCTTGGGGGCTGGGACACCATATATTTT. This chain uses TRBV5-1 with TRBJ1-3, with a weak D call TRBD1 (6 bases). The CDR3 loop spans 13 amino acids. Trimming removed 4 bases at V and 8 bases at J, with 13 bases between. CDR1 is SGHRS and CDR2 is YFSETQ in the germline V gene. Drawing the rest from reference TRBV5-1 and TRBJ1-3, the complete variable domain is KAGVTQTPRYLIKTRGQQVTLSCSPISGHRSVSWYQQTPGQGLQFLFEYFSETQRNKGNFPGRFSGRQFSNSRSEMNVSTLELGDSALYLCASSLGGWDTIYFGEGSWLTVV.

The chain joins TRBV2 to TRBJ2-5; D gene uncertain. With 1 base removed from V and 1 base from J, the gap between germline ends came to 13 bases. Per germline, CDR1 SNHLY and CDR2 FYNNEI. This CDR3 contains 16 residues. The CDR3 region is CASSEGGLGSQETQYF. The CDR3 DNA is TGTGCCAGCAGTGAAGGGGGTTTGGGATCCCAAGAGACCCAGTACTTC.

CDR3 loop: CASSLQGGGSYEQYF. The CDR3 nucleotides are TGTGCCAGCAGTTTACAGGGGGGAGGGTCCTACGAGCAGTACTTC. The V and J genes are TRBV28 and TRBJ2-7; D is possibly TRBD1 or TRBD2 (7 bases each). The V gene lost 2 bases and the J gene lost 1 base, with 12 bases spanning the gap. This CDR3 region has 15 residues. The germline V gene has CDR1 MDHEN and CDR2 SYDVKM.